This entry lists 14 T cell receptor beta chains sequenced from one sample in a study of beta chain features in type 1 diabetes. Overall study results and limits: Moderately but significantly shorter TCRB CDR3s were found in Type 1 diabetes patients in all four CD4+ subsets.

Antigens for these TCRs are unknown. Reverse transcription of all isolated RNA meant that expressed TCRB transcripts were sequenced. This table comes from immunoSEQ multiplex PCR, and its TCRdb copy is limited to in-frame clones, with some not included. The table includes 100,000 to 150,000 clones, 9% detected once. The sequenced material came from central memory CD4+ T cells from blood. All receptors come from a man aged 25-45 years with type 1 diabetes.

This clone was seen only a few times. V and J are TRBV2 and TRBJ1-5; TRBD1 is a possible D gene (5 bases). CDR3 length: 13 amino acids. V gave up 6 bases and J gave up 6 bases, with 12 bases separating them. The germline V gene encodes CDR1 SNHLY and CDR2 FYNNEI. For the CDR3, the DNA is TGTGCCAGCAGCGAGGTGACAGTTCAGCCCCAGCATTTT. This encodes CASSEVTVQPQHF. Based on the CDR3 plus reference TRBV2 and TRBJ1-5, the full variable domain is EPEVTQTPSHQVTQMGQEVILRCVPISNHLYFYWYRQILGQKVEFLVSFYNNEISEKSEIFDDQFSVERPDGSNFTLKIRSTKLEDSAMYFCASSEVTVQPQHFGDGTRLSIL.

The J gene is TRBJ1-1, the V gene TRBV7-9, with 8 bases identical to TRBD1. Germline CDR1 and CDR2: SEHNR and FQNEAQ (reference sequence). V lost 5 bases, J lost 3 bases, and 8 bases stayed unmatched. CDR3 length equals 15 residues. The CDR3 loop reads CASSPLGQDDTEAFF. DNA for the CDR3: TGTGCCAGCAGCCCATTGGGACAGGATGACACTGAAGCTTTCTTT.

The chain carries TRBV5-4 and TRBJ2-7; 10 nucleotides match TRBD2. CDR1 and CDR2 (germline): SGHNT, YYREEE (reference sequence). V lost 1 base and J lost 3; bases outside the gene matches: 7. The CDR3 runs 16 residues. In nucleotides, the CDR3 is TGTGCCAGCAGCTTGCGCCCTAGCGGGGGAGACTACGAGCAGTACTTC. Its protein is CASSLRPSGGDYEQYF.

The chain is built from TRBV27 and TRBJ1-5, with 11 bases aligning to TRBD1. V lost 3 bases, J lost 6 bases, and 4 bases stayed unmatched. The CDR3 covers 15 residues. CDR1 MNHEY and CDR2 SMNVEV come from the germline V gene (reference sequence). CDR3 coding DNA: TGTGCCAGCAGTTTTGGACAGGGGGCTGGTCAGCCCCAGCATTTT. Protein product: CASSFGQGAGQPQHF.

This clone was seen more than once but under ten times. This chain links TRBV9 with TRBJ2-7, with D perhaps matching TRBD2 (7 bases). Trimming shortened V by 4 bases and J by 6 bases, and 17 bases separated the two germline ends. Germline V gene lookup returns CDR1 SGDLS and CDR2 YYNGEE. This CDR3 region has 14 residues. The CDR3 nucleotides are TGTGCCAGCAGCACGGGGGGCCCTCCACGCGAGCAGTACTTC. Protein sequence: CASSTGGPPREQYF.

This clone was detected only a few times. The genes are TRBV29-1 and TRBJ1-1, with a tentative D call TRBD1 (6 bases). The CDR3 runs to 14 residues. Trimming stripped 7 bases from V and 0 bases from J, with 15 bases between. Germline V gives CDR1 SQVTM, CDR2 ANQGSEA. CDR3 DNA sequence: TGCAGCGGTACCGCAGGGGATGTGAACACTGAAGCTTTCTTT. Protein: CSGTAGDVNTEAFF.

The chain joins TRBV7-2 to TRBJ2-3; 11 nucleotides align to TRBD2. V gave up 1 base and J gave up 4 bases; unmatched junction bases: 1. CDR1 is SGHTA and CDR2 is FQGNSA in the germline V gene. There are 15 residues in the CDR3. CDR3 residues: CASSLELAGADTQYF. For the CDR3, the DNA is TGTGCCAGCAGCTTAGAACTAGCGGGGGCAGATACGCAGTATTTT.

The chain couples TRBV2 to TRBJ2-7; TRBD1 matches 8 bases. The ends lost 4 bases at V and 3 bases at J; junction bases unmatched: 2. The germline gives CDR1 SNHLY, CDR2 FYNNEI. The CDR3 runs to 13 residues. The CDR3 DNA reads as TGTGCCAGCAGTGTGGACAGGGACTACGAGCAGTACTTC. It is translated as CASSVDRDYEQYF.

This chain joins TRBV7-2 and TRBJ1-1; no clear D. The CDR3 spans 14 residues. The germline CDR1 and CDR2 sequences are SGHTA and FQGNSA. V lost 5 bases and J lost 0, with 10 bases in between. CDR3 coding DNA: TGTGCCAGCAGCCTAAGTGCGGTGAACACTGAAGCTTTCTTT. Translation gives CASSLSAVNTEAFF.

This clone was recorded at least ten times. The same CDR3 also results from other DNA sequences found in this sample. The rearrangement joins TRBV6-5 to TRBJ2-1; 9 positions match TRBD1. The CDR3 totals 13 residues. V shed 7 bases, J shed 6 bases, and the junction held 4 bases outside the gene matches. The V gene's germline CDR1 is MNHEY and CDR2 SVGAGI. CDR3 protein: CASIGTGPNEQFF. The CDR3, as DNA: TGTGCCAGCATTGGGACAGGGCCCAATGAGCAGTTCTTC.

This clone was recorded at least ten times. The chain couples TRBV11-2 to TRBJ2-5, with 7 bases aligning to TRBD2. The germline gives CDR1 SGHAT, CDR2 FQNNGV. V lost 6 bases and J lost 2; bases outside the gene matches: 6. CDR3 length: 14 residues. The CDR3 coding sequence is TGTGCCAGCAGTCGGGGGGTGATACAAGAGACCCAGTACTTC. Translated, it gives CASSRGVIQETQYF.

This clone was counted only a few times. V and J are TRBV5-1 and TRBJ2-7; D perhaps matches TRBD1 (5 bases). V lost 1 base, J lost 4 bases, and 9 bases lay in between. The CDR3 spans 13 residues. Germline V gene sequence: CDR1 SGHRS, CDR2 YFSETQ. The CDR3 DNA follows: TGCGCCAGCAGCTTGCAGGGTTCGTACGAGCAGTACTTC. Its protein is CASSLQGSYEQYF.

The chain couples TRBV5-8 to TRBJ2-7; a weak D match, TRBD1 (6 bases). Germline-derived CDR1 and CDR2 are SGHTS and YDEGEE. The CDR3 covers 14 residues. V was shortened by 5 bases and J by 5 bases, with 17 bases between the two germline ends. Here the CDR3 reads CASSRGQKHDEQYF. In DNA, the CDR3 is TGTGCCAGCAGTCGAGGACAGAAACACGACGAGCAGTACTTC. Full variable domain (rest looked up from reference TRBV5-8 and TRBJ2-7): EAGVTQSPTHLIKTRGQQATLRCSPISGHTSVYWYQQALGLGLQFLLWYDEGEERNRGNFPPRFSGRQFPNYSSELNVNALELEDSALYLCASSRGQKHDEQYFGPGTRLTVT.

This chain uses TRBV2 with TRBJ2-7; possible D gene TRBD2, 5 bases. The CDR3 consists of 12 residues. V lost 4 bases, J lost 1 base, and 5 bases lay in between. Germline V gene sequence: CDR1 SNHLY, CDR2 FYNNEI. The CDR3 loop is CASSGTSYEQYF. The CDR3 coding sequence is TGTGCCAGCAGTGGGACTTCCTACGAGCAGTACTTC. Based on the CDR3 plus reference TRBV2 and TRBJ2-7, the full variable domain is EPEVTQTPSHQVTQMGQEVILRCVPISNHLYFYWYRQILGQKVEFLVSFYNNEISEKSEIFDDQFSVERPDGSNFTLKIRSTKLEDSAMYFCASSGTSYEQYFGPGTRLTVT.